What follows are 27 T cell receptor beta chains derived from one specimen sequenced in a study of cytomegalovirus exposure and HLA in healthy donors. The PCR employed 60 Vbeta primers together with 13 Jbeta primers. Some clones are missing from TCRdb's copy, which holds only in-frame ones; the method was immunoSEQ multiplex PCR. This table lists around 200,000 clones. The sample was PBMCs. The receptors were sampled from a woman aged 25-40 years in good health and CMV-seropositive.

This sequence joins TRBV19 and TRBJ1-2, with D perhaps matching TRBD1 (5 bases). The CDR3 extends over 16 amino acids. CDR1 is LNHDA and CDR2 is SQIVND in the germline V gene (reference sequence). Trimming took 5 bases from V and 4 from J, leaving 20 bases between them. The DNA of the CDR3 is TGTGCCAGTAGTCCTTCTCGGGGAGGGGACCTCTATGGCTACACCTTC. Its translation: CASSPSRGGDLYGYTF.

Note on this clone: Other DNA sequences of this sample code for an identical CDR3. This chain links TRBV7-2 with TRBJ1-2, with a possible D match to TRBD1 (5 bases). The CDR3 runs 13 residues. The germline CDR1 and CDR2 sequences are SGHTA and FQGNSA. The V gene lost 4 bases and the J gene lost 5 bases, with 11 bases spanning the gap. CDR3 region: CASSSGQGYGYTF. CDR3 bases: TGTGCCAGCAGCTCAGGGCAAGGGTATGGCTACACCTTC.

The genes are TRBV7-2 and TRBJ1-5, with TRBD1 as a possible D gene (5 bases). Per germline, CDR1 SGHTA and CDR2 FQGNSA. CDR3 size: 14 residues. Trimming shortened V by 4 bases and J by 6 bases, and 13 bases separated the two germline ends. The chain's CDR3 is CASSSLGGFQPQHF. The CDR3 DNA follows: TGTGCCAGCAGCTCTTTGGGGGGATTTCAGCCCCAGCATTTT.

This sequence joins TRBV30 and TRBJ2-7; 8 bases are a match to TRBD1. V lost 4 bases to trimming and J lost 3 bases; unmatched junction nucleotides: 2. The CDR3 is 12 residues long. Germline V lookup: CDR1 GTSNPN, CDR2 SVGIG (reference sequence). CDR3 bases: TGTGCCTGGAACAGGGGGGACTACGAGCAGTACTTC. It codes for CAWNRGDYEQYF.

The V gene is TRBV28, the J gene TRBJ2-7, with 10 positions matching TRBD1. CDR1 and CDR2 (germline): MDHEN, SYDVKM. CDR3 length equals 14 residues. After removal of 7 bases from V and 5 bases from J, the junction contained 8 bases not matched to a gene. The CDR3 protein is CASNTRDRGHEQYF. The CDR3 DNA reads as TGTGCCAGCAATACCCGGGACAGGGGTCACGAGCAGTACTTC.

In regard to this clone: The sample holds other DNA sequences that translate to the same CDR3. This sequence joins TRBV28 and TRBJ2-7; 7 nucleotides match TRBD1. V lost 10 bases to trimming and J lost 0 bases; unmatched junction nucleotides: 12. Germline-derived CDR1 and CDR2 are MDHEN and SYDVKM. The CDR3 contains 15 residues. This CDR3 reads CAINPRDSASYEQYF. CDR3 nucleotides: TGTGCCATCAATCCCCGGGACAGCGCCTCCTACGAGCAGTACTTC.

The chain is built from TRBV7-9 and TRBJ2-1; the match to TRBD1 covers 7 bases. CDR1 is SEHNR and CDR2 is FQNEAQ in the germline V gene (reference sequence). This CDR3 is built from 13 residues. Trimming cost V 2 bases and J 10 bases; bases outside gene matches: 5. The CDR3 sequence is CASSLPPDREQFF. As DNA, the CDR3 is TGTGCCAGCAGCTTACCCCCGGACAGGGAGCAGTTCTTC.

The chain carries TRBV7-8 and TRBJ1-5; 9 bases agree with TRBD1. J was trimmed by 2 bases and V by 6 bases; bases with no gene match: 8. The CDR3 extends over 16 amino acids. CDR1 SGHVS and CDR2 FQNEAQ come from the germline V gene. The CDR3 DNA reads TGTGCCAGCAGTGAGACAGGGGGTCGGGGCAATCAGCCCCAGCATTTT. Translation: CASSETGGRGNQPQHF.

The CDR3 region is CASSFSKAGNYGYTF. The DNA of the CDR3 is TGTGCCAGCAGTTTCTCCAAGGCAGGGAACTATGGCTACACCTTC. J is TRBJ1-2 and V is TRBV27; tentative D call: TRBD1 (5 bases). Germline V gene sequence: CDR1 MNHEY, CDR2 SMNVEV (reference sequence). CDR3 size: 15 residues. V was cut by 3 bases and J by 2 bases, with 13 bases left in between.

The rearrangement uses TRBV5-8 and TRBJ1-5; 7 bases are shared with TRBD1. CDR1 is SGHTS and CDR2 is YDEGEE in the germline V gene. The CDR3 loop spans 15 amino acids. After removal of 0 bases from V and 7 bases from J, the junction contained 7 bases not matched to a gene. The CDR3: CASSLEQGNYQPQHF. The CDR3, as DNA: TGTGCCAGCAGCTTGGAACAGGGGAATTACCAGCCCCAGCATTTT.

The J gene is TRBJ1-1, the V gene TRBV6-5; unclear D gene. From germline, CDR1 is MNHEY and CDR2 SVGAGI. The CDR3 sequence is 12 residues long. Deletions cut 5 bases from V and 7 bases from J, with 11 bases between. This CDR3 is CASSAGLLEAFF. The CDR3 DNA follows: TGTGCCAGCAGTGCAGGCTTACTTGAAGCTTTCTTT.

J is TRBJ1-2 and V is TRBV19; possible D gene TRBD1, 6 bases. Between the trimmed V and J ends, which lost 7 bases and 0 bases, there was a span of 15 bases. Germline V gene data show CDR1 as LNHDA and CDR2 as SQIVND (reference sequence). This CDR3 spans 15 amino acids. CDR3 amino acids: CASKGQGLANYGYTF. For the CDR3, the DNA is TGTGCCAGTAAGGGACAAGGGTTAGCTAACTATGGCTACACCTTC.

The rearrangement uses TRBV7-9 and TRBJ2-4; D is possibly TRBD2 (5 bases). Trimming stripped 5 bases from V and 3 bases from J, with 14 bases between. This CDR3 spans 15 amino acids. CDR1 and CDR2 from the germline V gene are SEHNR and FQNEAQ (reference sequence). CDR3 region: CASSQERTGKNIQYF. The CDR3 bases are TGTGCCAGCAGCCAGGAGCGGACCGGCAAAAACATTCAGTACTTC.

The chain joins TRBV15 to TRBJ2-7; a possible D gene is TRBD1 (6 bases). Germline lookup yields CDR1 LNHNV and CDR2 YYDKDF (reference sequence). The CDR3 totals 14 residues. Trimming took off 6 bases at V and 0 bases at J, with 12 bases between the two ends. The CDR3 protein is CATRRDILSYEQYF. CDR3 bases: TGTGCCACCAGGAGGGACATCCTCTCCTACGAGCAGTACTTC.

The chain uses TRBV5-1 and TRBJ1-1; D is undetermined. V was trimmed by 1 base and J by 4 bases, leaving 14 bases between them. Germline CDR1 and CDR2: SGHRS and YFSETQ. There are 15 residues in the CDR3. The DNA for the CDR3 is TGCGCCAGCAGCTTGATGCGGGTGGGGAGCACTGAAGCTTTCTTT. This translates into CASSLMRVGSTEAFF.

Points on this clone: The sample has other DNA sequences that encode this CDR3 too. This chain joins TRBV18 and TRBJ1-1, with 7 bases aligning to TRBD1. CDR1 is KGHSH and CDR2 is LQKENI in the germline V gene. Trimming cost V 2 bases and J 3 bases; bases outside gene matches: 3. The CDR3 is 14 residues long. The CDR3 coding sequence is TGTGCCAGCTCACCAGACAGGGCCTACACTGAAGCTTTCTTT. Protein: CASSPDRAYTEAFF.

The V gene is TRBV28, the J gene TRBJ1-4, with a weak D call TRBD1 (6 bases). The CDR3 covers 15 residues. V was clipped by 2 bases and J by 8 bases, with 15 bases between them. Germline values: CDR1 MDHEN, CDR2 SYDVKM. CDR3 loop: CASSLPTGFREKLFF. DNA for the CDR3: TGTGCCAGCAGTTTACCTACAGGGTTTAGAGAAAAACTGTTTTTT.

The chain joins TRBV11-2 to TRBJ2-1; D might be TRBD1 (5 bases). Germline V gene data show CDR1 as SGHAT and CDR2 as FQNNGV. The CDR3 runs to 16 residues. Trimming took off 0 bases at V and 4 bases at J, with 13 bases between the two ends. CDR3 protein: CASSLDSGNYYNEQFF. CDR3 DNA sequence: TGTGCCAGCAGCTTAGATTCAGGGAACTATTACAATGAGCAGTTCTTC.

The chain employs TRBV2 and TRBJ1-1; 10 positions match TRBD1. Germline CDR1 is SNHLY and CDR2 is FYNNEI. With 11 bases clipped from V and 4 bases from J, the junction kept 10 bases outside the gene matches. The CDR3 consists of 14 residues. CDR3 residues: CASRGTGAGTEAFF. In DNA, the CDR3 is TGTGCCTCAAGGGGGACAGGGGCAGGCACTGAAGCTTTCTTT. The variable domain in full, completed from reference TRBV2 and TRBJ1-1, reads EPEVTQTPSHQVTQMGQEVILRCVPISNHLYFYWYRQILGQKVEFLVSFYNNEISEKSEIFDDQFSVERPDGSNFTLKIRSTKLEDSAMYFCASRGTGAGTEAFFGQGTRLTVV.

This sequence joins TRBV6-5 and TRBJ1-6; the D is unclear. This CDR3 spans 13 amino acids. Trimming cost V 6 bases and J 6 bases, with 9 bases left between them. CDR1 is MNHEY and CDR2 is SVGAGI in the germline V gene. The DNA for the CDR3 is TGTGCCAGCAGCTACGTCCGTAATTCACCCCTCCACTTT. Translation: CASSYVRNSPLHF.

The chain couples TRBV5-1 to TRBJ1-1; D may be TRBD1 (5 bases). V was clipped by 8 bases and J by 1 base, with 15 bases between them. From germline, CDR1 is SGHRS and CDR2 YFSETQ. CDR3 size: 14 residues. CDR3 protein: CASGYAGQNTEAFF. The CDR3 DNA sequence: TGCGCCAGTGGGTATGCTGGACAGAACACTGAAGCTTTCTTT.

The genes are TRBV28 and TRBJ1-1; the D is unclear. The germline CDR1 and CDR2 sequences are MDHEN and SYDVKM. The CDR3 sequence is 13 residues long. The V and J ends lost 5 bases and 6 bases respectively, with 13 bases between them. CDR3 loop: CASSRVVKSEAFF. CDR3 bases: TGTGCCAGCAGTCGAGTTGTGAAGTCTGAAGCTTTCTTT. The whole variable domain, remainder taken from reference TRBV28 and TRBJ1-1, is DVKVTQSSRYLVKRTGEKVFLECVQDMDHENMFWYRQDPGLGLRLIYFSYDVKMKEKGDIPEGYSVSREKKERFSLILESASTNQTSMYLCASSRVVKSEAFFGQGTRLTVV.

The J gene is TRBJ1-5, the V gene TRBV18; D unclear. Trimming left V 2 bases short and J 3 bases short, with 8 bases between. Per germline, CDR1 KGHSH and CDR2 LQKENI. This CDR3 region has 14 residues. The CDR3 nucleotides are TGTGCCAGCTCACCATCGGACTTCAATCAGCCCCAGCATTTT. Protein sequence: CASSPSDFNQPQHF. The full variable domain, with the rest looked up from reference TRBV18 and TRBJ1-5, is NAGVMQNPRHLVRRRGQEARLRCSPMKGHSHVYWYRQLPEEGLKFMVYLQKENIIDESGMPKERFSAEFPKEGPSILRIQQVVRGDSAAYFCASSPSDFNQPQHFGDGTRLSIL.

The chain joins TRBV5-1 to TRBJ1-4, with no clear D. This CDR3 is 15 amino acids long. CDR1 and CDR2 (germline): SGHRS, YFSETQ. V was clipped by 3 bases and J by 0 bases, with 9 bases between them. The CDR3 DNA follows: TGCGCCAGCAGCTATTCCCCGGCAACTAATGAAAAACTGTTTTTT. Amino acid sequence: CASSYSPATNEKLFF.

This rearrangement joins TRBV7-9 to TRBJ2-3; 10 bases map to TRBD2. The CDR3 has 18 residues. Looked up from germline, CDR1 is SEHNR and CDR2 is FQNEAQ (reference sequence). The ends lost 3 bases at V and 2 bases at J; junction bases unmatched: 11. CDR3 region: CASSFSVGLADDTDTQYF. CDR3 bases: TGTGCCAGCAGCTTTTCCGTCGGACTAGCGGACGACACAGATACGCAGTATTTT.

This chain links TRBV4-1 with TRBJ1-2; 7 bases agree with TRBD1. J gave up 4 bases and V 0 bases, and 17 bases lay outside the gene matches. The CDR3 is 19 residues long. The germline CDR1 and CDR2 sequences are MGHRA and YSYEKL. The CDR3 here is CASSQDPGTVYLYSYGYTF. The CDR3 nucleotides read TGCGCCAGCAGCCAAGATCCGGGGACAGTGTACCTCTATAGCTATGGCTACACCTTC.

CDR3 sequence: CASSSEPGLAGHNEQFF. In DNA form, the CDR3 reads TGCGCCAGCAGCTCGGAACCCGGGCTAGCGGGCCACAATGAGCAGTTCTTC. V usage is TRBV5-1 and J usage is TRBJ2-1, with 8 positions matching TRBD2. This CDR3 contains 17 residues. Losses at the gene ends were 3 bases for V and 5 bases for J; bases not matched to a gene: 13. Germline-derived CDR1 and CDR2 are SGHRS and YFSETQ.